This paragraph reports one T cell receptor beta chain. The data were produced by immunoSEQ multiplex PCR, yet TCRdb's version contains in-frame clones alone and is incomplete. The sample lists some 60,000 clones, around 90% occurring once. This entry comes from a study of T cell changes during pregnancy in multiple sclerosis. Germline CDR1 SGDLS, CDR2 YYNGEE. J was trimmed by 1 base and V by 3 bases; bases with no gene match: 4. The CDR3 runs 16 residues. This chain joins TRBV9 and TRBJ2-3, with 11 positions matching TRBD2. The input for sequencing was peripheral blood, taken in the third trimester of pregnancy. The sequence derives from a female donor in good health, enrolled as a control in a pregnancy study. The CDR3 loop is CASSAPTSGGTDTQYF. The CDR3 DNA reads TGTGCCAGCAGCGCCCCGACTAGCGGGGGCACAGATACGCAGTATTTT.